A selection of T cell receptor beta chains follows, all from one sample in a study of CD8+ T cells in alopecia areata. This table comes from immunoSEQ multiplex PCR, and its TCRdb copy is limited to in-frame clones, with some not included. The sample holds some 120,000 clones, about 46% seen once. The sample consisted of NKG2D-low CD8+ T cells sorted from blood. These receptors came from a human donor with alopecia areata. CDR3s include the opening cysteine and the closing phenylalanine or tryptophan. D genes are given only for firm matches. The size entry is marked missing in some rows and otherwise reads once, few, many or a size class.

clone size: few
V gene: TRBV18
D gene: NA
J gene: TRBJ2-7
CDR3 protein: CASSPDHEQYF
CDR3 DNA: TGTGCCAGCTCACCCGACCACGAGCAGTACTTC

clone size: NA
V gene: TRBV7-2
D gene: NA
J gene: TRBJ2-3
CDR3 protein: CASSSWVDAGSDTQYF
CDR3 DNA: TGTGCCAGCAGCTCCTGGGTGGATGCGGGATCAGATACGCAGTATTTT

clone size: few
V gene: TRBV15
D gene: NA
J gene: TRBJ1-4
CDR3 protein: CATSRRSGRGSTNEKLFF
CDR3 DNA: TGTGCCACCAGCAGACGTAGCGGCAGGGGTTCAACTAATGAAAAACTGTTTTTT

clone size: few
V gene: TRBV2
D gene: NA
J gene: TRBJ2-1
CDR3 protein: CASSAAEDEQFF
CDR3 DNA: TGTGCCAGCAGCGCTGCGGAGGATGAGCAGTTCTTC

clone size: few
V gene: TRBV29-1
D gene: TRBD2
J gene: TRBJ2-1
CDR3 protein: CSERTSGVNEQFF
CDR3 DNA: TGCAGCGAGAGGACTAGCGGGGTTAATGAGCAGTTCTTC

clone size: once
V gene: TRBV2
D gene: NA
J gene: TRBJ1-5
CDR3 protein: CASSEPTNAHQPQHF
CDR3 DNA: TGTGCCAGCAGCGAGCCGACAAACGCTCATCAGCCCCAGCATTTT

clone size: NA
V gene: TRBV7-9
D gene: NA
J gene: TRBJ2-7
CDR3 protein: CASSPGDEQYF
CDR3 DNA: TGTGCCAGCAGCCCCGGCGACGAGCAGTACTTC

clone size: once
V gene: TRBV9
D gene: TRBD1
J gene: TRBJ1-2
CDR3 protein: CASSAQKDRAVLGYTF
CDR3 DNA: TGTGCCAGCAGCGCTCAAAAGGACAGGGCTGTCCTTGGCTACACCTTC

clone size: NA
V gene: TRBV27
D gene: NA
J gene: TRBJ2-7
CDR3 protein: CASSPSSDEQYF
CDR3 DNA: TGTGCCAGCAGTCCGTCGTCGGACGAGCAGTACTTC

clone size: NA
V gene: TRBV4-3
D gene: TRBD1
J gene: TRBJ1-2
CDR3 protein: CASSGRDSSNYGYTF
CDR3 DNA: TGCGCCAGCAGCGGCCGGGACAGTTCTAACTATGGCTACACCTTC

clone size: few
V gene: TRBV29-1
D gene: TRBD2
J gene: TRBJ2-5
CDR3 protein: CSVRGLAQETQYF
CDR3 DNA: TGCAGCGTCCGCGGACTAGCCCAAGAGACCCAGTACTTC

clone size: few
V gene: TRBV28
D gene: NA
J gene: TRBJ2-6
CDR3 protein: CASSQQEWDSGANVLTF
CDR3 DNA: TGTGCCAGCAGTCAACAAGAGTGGGACTCTGGGGCCAACGTCCTGACTTTC

clone size: NA
V gene: TRBV15
D gene: NA
J gene: TRBJ2-7
CDR3 protein: CATSALGYGYEQYF
CDR3 DNA: TGTGCCACCAGCGCCCTAGGATATGGTTACGAGCAGTACTTC